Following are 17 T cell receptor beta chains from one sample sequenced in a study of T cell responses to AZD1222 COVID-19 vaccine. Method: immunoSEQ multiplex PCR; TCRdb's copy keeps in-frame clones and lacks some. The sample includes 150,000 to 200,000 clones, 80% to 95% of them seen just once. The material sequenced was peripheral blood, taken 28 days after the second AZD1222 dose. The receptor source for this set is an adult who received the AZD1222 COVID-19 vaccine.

CDR3 DNA sequence: TGTGCCAGCAGCATTGGGACAGGGGTGGACAATCAGCCCCAGCATTTT. The encoded protein is CASSIGTGVDNQPQHF. The rearrangement uses TRBV7-6 and TRBJ1-5, with TRBD1 identical over 10 bases. Germline values: CDR1 SGHVS, CDR2 FNYEAQ. CDR3 length: 16 residues. The junction had 7 bases not matched to a gene; V was cut back by 5 bases and J by 3 bases.

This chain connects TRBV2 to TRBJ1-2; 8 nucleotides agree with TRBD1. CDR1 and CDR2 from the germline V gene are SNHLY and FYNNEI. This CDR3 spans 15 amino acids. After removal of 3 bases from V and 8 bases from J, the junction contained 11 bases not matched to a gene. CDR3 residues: CASSDFSDRAWGYTF. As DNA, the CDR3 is TGTGCCAGCAGTGATTTTTCGGACAGGGCTTGGGGCTACACCTTC. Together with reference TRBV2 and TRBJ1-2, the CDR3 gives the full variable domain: EPEVTQTPSHQVTQMGQEVILRCVPISNHLYFYWYRQILGQKVEFLVSFYNNEISEKSEIFDDQFSVERPDGSNFTLKIRSTKLEDSAMYFCASSDFSDRAWGYTFGSGTRLTVV.

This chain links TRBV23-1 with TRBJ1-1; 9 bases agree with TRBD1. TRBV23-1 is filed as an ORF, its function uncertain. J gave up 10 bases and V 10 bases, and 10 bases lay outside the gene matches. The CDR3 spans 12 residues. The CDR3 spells CAIDRGALSAFF. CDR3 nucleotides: TGCGCCATCGACAGGGGGGCCTTGTCAGCTTTCTTT.

Here the CDR3 DNA reads TGTGCCAGCAGCCAACCGGGGAATACGCAGTATTTT. Residues: CASSQPGNTQYF. This chain uses TRBV7-2 with TRBJ2-3; D is perhaps TRBD2 (5 bases). Germline V gene lookup returns CDR1 SGHTA and CDR2 FQGNSA. V gave up 5 bases and J gave up 7 bases, with 10 bases separating them. CDR3 length: 12 amino acids. Supplemented by reference TRBV7-2 and TRBJ2-3, the full variable domain reads GAGVSQSPSNKVTEKGKDVELRCDPISGHTALYWYRQSLGQGLEFLIYFQGNSAPDKSGLPSDRFSAERTGGSVSTLTIQRTQQEDSAVYLCASSQPGNTQYFGPGTRLTVL.

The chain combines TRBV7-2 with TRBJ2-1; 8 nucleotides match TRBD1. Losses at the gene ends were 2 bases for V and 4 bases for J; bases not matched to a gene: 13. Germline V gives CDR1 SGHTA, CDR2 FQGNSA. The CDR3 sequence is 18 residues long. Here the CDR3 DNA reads TGTGCCAGCAGCTTAAAATTATATCGACAGGGGAGGTACAATGAGCAGTTCTTC. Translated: CASSLKLYRQGRYNEQFF.

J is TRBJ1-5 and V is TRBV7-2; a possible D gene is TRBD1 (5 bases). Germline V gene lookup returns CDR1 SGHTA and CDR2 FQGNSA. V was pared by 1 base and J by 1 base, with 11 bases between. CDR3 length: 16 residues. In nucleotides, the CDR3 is TGTGCCAGCAGCTTAGAAGTGGGGCTGAGCAATCAGCCCCAGCATTTT. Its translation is CASSLEVGLSNQPQHF.

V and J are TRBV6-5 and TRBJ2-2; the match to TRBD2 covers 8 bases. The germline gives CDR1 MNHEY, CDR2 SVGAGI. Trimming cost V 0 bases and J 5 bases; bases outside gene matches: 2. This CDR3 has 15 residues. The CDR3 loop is CASSYSGTRTGELFF. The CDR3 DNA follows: TGTGCCAGCAGTTACTCGGGGACTAGAACCGGGGAGCTGTTTTTT.

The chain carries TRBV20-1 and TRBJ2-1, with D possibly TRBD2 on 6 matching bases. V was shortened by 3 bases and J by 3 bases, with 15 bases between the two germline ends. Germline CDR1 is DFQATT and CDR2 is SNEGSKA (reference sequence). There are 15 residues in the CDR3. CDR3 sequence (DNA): TGCAGTGCTAGTCTATATTACGGGAGCTACAATGAGCAGTTCTTC. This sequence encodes CSASLYYGSYNEQFF.

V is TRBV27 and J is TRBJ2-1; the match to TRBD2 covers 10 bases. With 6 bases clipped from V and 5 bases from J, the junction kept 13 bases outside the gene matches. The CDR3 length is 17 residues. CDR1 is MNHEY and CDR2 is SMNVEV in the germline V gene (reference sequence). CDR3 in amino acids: CASSLGPASGSNNEQFF. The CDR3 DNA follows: TGTGCCAGCAGCTTGGGCCCGGCTAGCGGGAGTAACAATGAGCAGTTCTTC.

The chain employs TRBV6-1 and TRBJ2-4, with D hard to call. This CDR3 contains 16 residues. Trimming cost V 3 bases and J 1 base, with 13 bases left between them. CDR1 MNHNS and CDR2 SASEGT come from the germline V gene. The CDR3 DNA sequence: TGTGCCAGCAGTGATCCCTTGGCCTCGGCCAAAAACATTCAGTACTTC. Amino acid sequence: CASSDPLASAKNIQYF.

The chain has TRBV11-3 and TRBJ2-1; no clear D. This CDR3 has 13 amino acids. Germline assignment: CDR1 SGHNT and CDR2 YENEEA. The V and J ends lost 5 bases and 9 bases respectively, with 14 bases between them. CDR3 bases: TGTGCCAGCAGCCGCCAGCCTGGAGTTGAGCAGTTCTTC. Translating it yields CASSRQPGVEQFF.

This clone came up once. The DNA for the CDR3 is TGTGCCAGCAGCCGAAACCGCAAAATAGCGGGAGGTTCCCACGAGCAGTACTTC. Its translation is CASSRNRKIAGGSHEQYF. The chain carries TRBV12-1 and TRBJ2-7; TRBD2, as called in the table, went unchecked against the DNA. TRBV12-1 is a pseudogene. The length of the CDR3 is 18 residues.

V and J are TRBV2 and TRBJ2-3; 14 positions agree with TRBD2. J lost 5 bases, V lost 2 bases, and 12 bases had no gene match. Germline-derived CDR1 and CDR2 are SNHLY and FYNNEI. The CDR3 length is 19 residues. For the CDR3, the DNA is TGTGCCAGCAGTGAACTGTTCGCGACTAGCGGGAGGGAGGAAGATACGCAGTATTTT. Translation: CASSELFATSGREEDTQYF.

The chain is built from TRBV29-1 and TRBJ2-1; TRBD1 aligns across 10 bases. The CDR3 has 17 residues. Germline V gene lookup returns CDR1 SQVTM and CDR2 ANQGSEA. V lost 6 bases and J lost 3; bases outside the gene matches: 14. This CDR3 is CSVLHGRTGGNYNEQFF. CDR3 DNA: TGCAGCGTCCTCCACGGCAGGACAGGGGGAAACTACAATGAGCAGTTCTTC.

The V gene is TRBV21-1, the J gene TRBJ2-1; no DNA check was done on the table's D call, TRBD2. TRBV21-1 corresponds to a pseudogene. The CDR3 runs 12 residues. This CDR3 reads CATVRLYNEQFF. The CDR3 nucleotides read TGTGCCACTGTACGGTTGTACAATGAGCAGTTCTTC.

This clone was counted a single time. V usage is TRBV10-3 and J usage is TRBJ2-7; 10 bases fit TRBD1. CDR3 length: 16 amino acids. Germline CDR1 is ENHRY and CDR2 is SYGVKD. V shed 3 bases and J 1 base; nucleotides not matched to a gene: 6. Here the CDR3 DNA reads TGTGCCATCAGTGACCACCGGGACAGGGGATCCTACGAGCAGTACTTC. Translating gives CAISDHRDRGSYEQYF.

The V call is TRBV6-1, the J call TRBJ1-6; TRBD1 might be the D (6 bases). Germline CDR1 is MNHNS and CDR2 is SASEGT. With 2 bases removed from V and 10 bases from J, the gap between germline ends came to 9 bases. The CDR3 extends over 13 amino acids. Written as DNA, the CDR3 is TGTGCCAGCAGTGAACAGGGGCAGTCACCCCTCCACTTT. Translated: CASSEQGQSPLHF.